Each of the 30 T cell receptor beta chains below was sequenced from the same sample in a study of beta chain features in type 1 diabetes. Expressed TCRB transcripts got sequenced, as all isolated RNA was reverse transcribed. Data came from immunoSEQ multiplex PCR; TCRdb stores just in-frame clones and leaves some out. Found here are about 230,000 clones, 7.5% to 10% of them singletons; the top ten hold approximately 0.035%. Material for sequencing was naive CD4+ T cells from blood. These TCRs come from a woman aged 18 to 35 in good health.

This clone was seen more than once but under ten times. The chain couples TRBV11-2 to TRBJ2-7; 9 nucleotides align to TRBD1. The CDR3 spans 14 residues. The trim removed 5 bases at V and 5 bases at J, leaving 7 bases unmatched. Germline V gives CDR1 SGHAT, CDR2 FQNNGV. DNA for the CDR3: TGTGCCAGCAGCCAAGACAGGGGGGCCCACGAGCAGTACTTC. It yields the protein CASSQDRGAHEQYF.

The chain carries TRBV2 and TRBJ2-1; 12 nucleotides match TRBD2. The CDR3 spans 15 residues. Germline V CDR1 and CDR2: SNHLY, FYNNEI. The junction had 6 bases not matched to a gene; V was cut back by 4 bases and J by 8 bases. The CDR3 loop reads CASSAASGRVHEQFF. Written as DNA, the CDR3 is TGTGCCAGCAGTGCGGCTAGCGGGAGGGTACATGAGCAGTTCTTC.

The chain recombines TRBV7-9 with TRBJ2-5; 7 nucleotides align to TRBD2. Trimming removed 0 bases from V and 5 bases from J; junction bases left unmatched: 9. The CDR3 loop spans 16 amino acids. Germline assignment: CDR1 SEHNR and CDR2 FQNEAQ (reference sequence). The CDR3 DNA reads TGTGCCAGCAGCTTAGCGGGGGGGACTCCGAGGGAGACCCAGTACTTC. Translated: CASSLAGGTPRETQYF.

V is TRBV19 and J is TRBJ2-3, with D possibly matching TRBD1 (5 bases). V was clipped by 0 bases and J by 1 base, with 23 bases between them. This CDR3 has 20 amino acids. Germline lookup yields CDR1 LNHDA and CDR2 SQIVND (reference sequence). CDR3 in DNA: TGTGCCAGTAGTATAGATCCGACAACCAAGGGGTGGATAGGCACAGATACGCAGTATTTT. Translation gives CASSIDPTTKGWIGTDTQYF. The full variable domain, rest sourced from reference TRBV19 and TRBJ2-3, is DGGITQSPKYLFRKEGQNVTLSCEQNLNHDAMYWYRQDPGQGLRLIYYSQIVNDFQKGDIAEGYSVSREKKESFPLTVTSAQKNPTAFYLCASSIDPTTKGWIGTDTQYFGPGTRLTVL.

This clone has a handful of counts. The J gene is TRBJ1-2, the V gene TRBV6-1; D uncertain. The CDR3 has 13 amino acids. Germline CDR1 MNHNS, CDR2 SASEGT. V was clipped by 1 base and J by 4 bases, with 7 bases between them. For the CDR3, the DNA is TGTGCCAGCAGTGAAGTTAGCGGCTATGGCTACACCTTC. This gives the protein CASSEVSGYGYTF.

This clone occurred a few times. The gene calls are TRBV4-2 and TRBJ2-2; no clear D gene. Germline V lookup: CDR1 LGHNA, CDR2 YNFKEQ. V was shortened by 0 bases and J by 2 bases, with 7 bases between the two germline ends. The CDR3 sequence is 15 residues long. The CDR3 DNA follows: TGTGCCAGCAGCCAAGAAAGAAGCAACACCGGGGAGCTGTTTTTT. Amino acid sequence: CASSQERSNTGELFF.

This clone has a handful of counts. This chain's CDR3 is CASSLELARNEQFF. The CDR3 DNA follows: TGTGCCAGCAGCTTAGAACTAGCTCGCAATGAGCAGTTCTTC. The chain has TRBV11-2 and TRBJ2-1; possible D gene TRBD2, 6 bases. This CDR3 is built from 14 residues. Between the trimmed V and J ends, which lost 0 bases and 6 bases, there was a span of 9 bases. CDR1 SGHAT and CDR2 FQNNGV come from the germline V gene.

The chain carries TRBV4-2 and TRBJ2-5; D is perhaps TRBD2 (7 bases). The CDR3 sequence is 13 residues long. V was pared by 5 bases and J by 5 bases, with 12 bases between. Germline CDR1 LGHNA, CDR2 YNFKEQ. This CDR3 reads CASSLGGAETQYF. In nucleotides, the CDR3 is TGTGCCAGCAGCTTGGGGGGGGCGGAGACCCAGTACTTC.

This clone was seen more than once but under ten times. The gene calls are TRBV4-2 and TRBJ2-7, with 8 nucleotides matching TRBD2. CDR1 is LGHNA and CDR2 is YNFKEQ in the germline V gene. V shed 1 base, J shed 9 bases, and the junction held 14 bases outside the gene matches. This CDR3 is built from 16 residues. For the CDR3, the DNA is TGTGCCAGCAGCCAAGGGATAACGGGGGGGGTTGTGGGGCAGTACTTC. It codes for CASSQGITGGVVGQYF.

There are a few counts of this clone. This rearrangement joins TRBV30 to TRBJ2-3, with D maybe TRBD2 (6 bases). The V end was cut by 3 bases, the J end by 4 bases, with 23 bases between. CDR1 is GTSNPN and CDR2 is SVGIG in the germline V gene (reference sequence). This CDR3 has 17 amino acids. The CDR3 DNA is TGTGCCTGGAGCGCCCCCGGGAGACCCAGAGGTGCAGATACGCAGTATTTT. It encodes CAWSAPGRPRGADTQYF.

V usage is TRBV6-1 and J usage is TRBJ1-4, with 7 bases that match TRBD1. The V segment lost 4 bases and the J segment 3 bases; nucleotides outside the gene matches: 5. CDR1 and CDR2 from the germline V gene are MNHNS and SASEGT. The CDR3 has 15 residues. The CDR3 DNA reads as TGTGCCAGCAGTGCCCGGACAGGATCTAATGAAAAACTGTTTTTT. It translates to CASSARTGSNEKLFF.

The gene calls are TRBV5-1 and TRBJ2-5; 9 bases align to TRBD1. V lost 5 bases, J lost 5 bases, and 7 bases stayed unmatched. The length of the CDR3 is 14 residues. Looked up from germline, CDR1 is SGHRS and CDR2 is YFSETQ. The CDR3 DNA follows: TGCGCCAGCAGTCGGGACAGGGTATATGAGACCCAGTACTTC. Translation: CASSRDRVYETQYF.

This chain joins TRBV5-1 and TRBJ2-5; a possible D gene is TRBD2 (5 bases). CDR1 and CDR2 from the germline V gene are SGHRS and YFSETQ. The CDR3 length is 14 residues. The V end lost 4 bases, the J end lost 1 base, and 11 bases lay between the germline ends. CDR3: CASSADLFQETQYF. For the CDR3, the DNA is TGCGCCAGCAGCGCGGACTTGTTCCAAGAGACCCAGTACTTC.

This clone was detected once. The chain is built from TRBV27 and TRBJ2-3, with 7 bases aligning to TRBD1. CDR1 MNHEY and CDR2 SMNVEV come from the germline V gene (reference sequence). The CDR3 runs to 15 residues. V was pared by 0 bases and J by 4 bases, with 4 bases of the junction left unmatched. The CDR3 region has the DNA TGTGCCAGCAGTTTATCGGCAGGGGGTCCAGATACGCAGTATTTT. Amino acids: CASSLSAGGPDTQYF.

This clone turned up a few times. This sequence joins TRBV6-6 and TRBJ1-1; D may be TRBD1 (5 bases). The CDR3 covers 15 residues. Trimming left V 6 bases short and J 5 bases short, with 19 bases between. Germline V CDR1 and CDR2: MNHNY, SVGAGI (reference sequence). Written as DNA, the CDR3 is TGTGCCAGCAGGCCCAAGCGGGGGGGGGTAACTGAAGCTTTCTTT. Encoded protein: CASRPKRGGVTEAFF.

The V and J genes are TRBV10-2 and TRBJ2-7, with TRBD1 as a possible D gene (6 bases). Germline V CDR1 and CDR2: WSHSY, SAAADI. The CDR3 spans 12 residues. Deletions cut 4 bases from V and 2 bases from J, with 6 bases between. The CDR3 nucleotides are TGCGCCAGCAGTGGGGACACCTACGAGCAGTACTTC. Translated, it gives CASSGDTYEQYF.

The J gene is TRBJ1-1, the V gene TRBV14; maybe TRBD1 (5 bases). Trimming took 1 base from V and 5 from J, leaving 14 bases between them. Germline assignment: CDR1 SGHDN and CDR2 FVKESK. The CDR3 runs to 15 residues. DNA of the CDR3: TGTGCCAGCAGCCAAGTAGCCAGGGCTGTAACTGAAGCTTTCTTT. It encodes CASSQVARAVTEAFF.

The chain recombines TRBV19 with TRBJ1-1; D is undetermined. This CDR3 is 13 amino acids long. V was pared by 3 bases and J by 1 base, with 6 bases between. Germline V gene data show CDR1 as LNHDA and CDR2 as SQIVND (reference sequence). CDR3 sequence: CASSISTNTEAFF. The DNA of the CDR3 is TGTGCCAGTAGTATTTCTACGAACACTGAAGCTTTCTTT.

J is TRBJ1-1 and V is TRBV9; a possible D gene is TRBD1 (5 bases). CDR1 is SGDLS, CDR2 YYNGEE, per germline. Trimming took 6 bases from V and 7 from J, leaving 16 bases between them. The length of the CDR3 is 13 residues. CDR3 sequence (DNA): TGTGCCAGCATCCCTCCCGGGGGAAGTGAAGCTTTCTTT. Translated: CASIPPGGSEAFF. Complete variable domain (other parts from reference TRBV9 and TRBJ1-1): DSGVTQTPKHLITATGQRVTLRCSPRSGDLSVYWYQQSLDQGLQFLIQYYNGEERAKGNILERFSAQQFPDLHSELNLSSLELGDSALYFCASIPPGGSEAFFGQGTRLTVV.

The chain links TRBV30 to TRBJ2-1; perhaps TRBD2 as D (6 bases). The germline V gene has CDR1 GTSNPN and CDR2 SVGIG (reference sequence). Trimming pared 3 bases from V and 10 bases from J, leaving 16 bases between. The CDR3 runs to 13 residues. This CDR3 reads CAWRVSAGREQFF. CDR3 coding DNA: TGTGCCTGGAGGGTGTCCGCGGGACGGGAGCAGTTCTTC.

This clone has at least ten counts. The J gene is TRBJ2-1, the V gene TRBV29-1; no reliable D call. The CDR3 has 12 residues. Trimming pared 3 bases from V and 10 bases from J, leaving 13 bases between. Germline V CDR1 and CDR2: SQVTM, ANQGSEA. In DNA form, the CDR3 reads TGCAGCGTTGAGCTTCCAGTACGAGAGCAGTTCTTC. This gives the protein CSVELPVREQFF.

This clone was recorded many times. The chain recombines TRBV5-4 with TRBJ2-6, with 7 bases aligning to TRBD1. The CDR3 sequence is 16 residues long. Germline V lookup: CDR1 SGHNT, CDR2 YYREEE (reference sequence). Trimming cost V 2 bases and J 3 bases; bases outside gene matches: 5. The CDR3 loop is CASSFGQGVGANVLTF. The CDR3 nucleotides are TGTGCCAGCAGCTTCGGGCAGGGGGTTGGGGCCAACGTCCTGACTTTC. The full variable domain, its missing parts supplied by reference TRBV5-4 and TRBJ2-6, is ETGVTQSPTHLIKTRGQQVTLRCSSQSGHNTVSWYQQALGQGPQFIFQYYREEENGRGNFPPRFSGLQFPNYSSELNVNALELDDSALYLCASSFGQGVGANVLTFGAGSRLTVL.

This clone has a handful of counts. This chain links TRBV6-1 with TRBJ1-1; D is possibly TRBD1 (5 bases). V was trimmed by 5 bases and J by 4 bases, leaving 20 bases between them. The CDR3 runs 16 residues. Germline loops: CDR1 MNHNS, CDR2 SASEGT. The CDR3 protein is CASSQDLIRRGTEAFF. CDR3 DNA sequence: TGTGCCAGCAGTCAAGATCTAATTCGGAGGGGCACTGAAGCTTTCTTT.

The CDR3 protein is CASSLPGLGAGAFF. The CDR3 DNA reads TGTGCCAGCAGTTTGCCGGGACTCGGTGCCGGAGCTTTCTTT. This chain links TRBV6-5 with TRBJ1-1, with D perhaps matching TRBD1 (5 bases). In germline, CDR1 is MNHEY, CDR2 SVGAGI. The CDR3 covers 14 residues. V was pared by 4 bases and J by 10 bases, with 19 bases between.

This chain connects TRBV11-2 to TRBJ2-3, with D tentatively TRBD2 (5 bases). Germline V gives CDR1 SGHAT, CDR2 FQNNGV. V was clipped by 7 bases and J by 4 bases, with 12 bases between them. The CDR3 is 13 amino acids. The CDR3 DNA reads as TGTGCCAGCACCCGGTGGCGGGCAGATACGCAGTATTTT. This encodes CASTRWRADTQYF.

This clone was observed a few times. This rearrangement joins TRBV19 to TRBJ2-1, with 10 bases aligning to TRBD1. CDR1 LNHDA and CDR2 SQIVND come from the germline V gene (reference sequence). V shed 5 bases, J shed 7 bases, and the junction held 8 bases outside the gene matches. CDR3 length equals 15 residues. The CDR3 reads CASSADRGLRNEQFF. The CDR3 region has the DNA TGTGCCAGTAGTGCTGACAGGGGGCTTCGGAATGAGCAGTTCTTC.

The rearrangement uses TRBV6-1 and TRBJ2-7, with D perhaps TRBD1 (6 bases). With 1 base removed from V and 7 bases from J, the gap between germline ends came to 23 bases. Germline V gene sequence: CDR1 MNHNS, CDR2 SASEGT. CDR3 length: 17 residues. CDR3 sequence reads: CASSEEGVTRSNREQYF. CDR3 nucleotides: TGTGCCAGCAGTGAAGAGGGGGTCACCCGTTCTAATCGGGAGCAGTACTTC.

This chain joins TRBV19 and TRBJ1-5, with 9 positions matching TRBD1. The J segment lost 7 bases and the V segment lost 10 bases, leaving 5 bases of the junction unmatched. Germline CDR1 and CDR2: LNHDA and SQIVND (reference sequence). The CDR3 sequence is 12 residues long. The CDR3, as DNA: TGTGCCACCTCGGACAGGGGCCAGCCCCAGCATTTT. This encodes CATSDRGQPQHF.

This clone was counted only a few times. The chain links TRBV2 to TRBJ1-2, with D possibly matching TRBD1 (6 bases). Germline CDR1 is SNHLY and CDR2 is FYNNEI. The CDR3 is 14 residues long. Trimming took 9 bases from V and 6 from J, leaving 20 bases between them. The CDR3 nucleotides are TGTGCCAGATCTGTGGGCAGGGGATCGAATGGCTACACCTTC. This encodes CARSVGRGSNGYTF.

The chain links TRBV7-2 to TRBJ1-3; 7 positions match TRBD1. This CDR3 spans 14 amino acids. The germline CDR1 and CDR2 sequences are SGHTA and FQGNSA. With 0 bases clipped from V and 4 bases from J, the junction kept 0 bases outside the gene matches. CDR3 coding DNA: TGTGCCAGCAGCTTAGCCAGGGGGGGAAACACCATATATTTT. This translates into CASSLARGGNTIYF.